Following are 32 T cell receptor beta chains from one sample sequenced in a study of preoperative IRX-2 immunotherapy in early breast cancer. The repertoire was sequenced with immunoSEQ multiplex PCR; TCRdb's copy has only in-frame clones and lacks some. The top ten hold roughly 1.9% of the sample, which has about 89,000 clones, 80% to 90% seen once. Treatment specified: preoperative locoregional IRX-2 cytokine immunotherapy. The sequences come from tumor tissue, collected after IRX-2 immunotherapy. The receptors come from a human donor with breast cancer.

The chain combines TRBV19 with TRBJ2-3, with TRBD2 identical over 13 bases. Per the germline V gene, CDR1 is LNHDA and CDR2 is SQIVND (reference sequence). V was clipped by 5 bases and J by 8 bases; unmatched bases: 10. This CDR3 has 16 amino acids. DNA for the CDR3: TGTGCCAGTAGTTTCCCTGGGACTAGCGGGACCCCTACGCAGTATTTT. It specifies CASSFPGTSGTPTQYF.

CDR3 in DNA: TGTGCCAGTAGTCGCGGCGGGTCGGCCTACGAGCAGTACTTC. Protein: CASSRGGSAYEQYF. The rearrangement joins TRBV19 to TRBJ2-7; the D gene is possibly TRBD2 (5 bases). The CDR3 length is 14 residues. Between the trimmed V and J ends, which lost 5 bases and 2 bases, there was a span of 13 bases. Germline CDR1 LNHDA, CDR2 SQIVND (reference sequence).

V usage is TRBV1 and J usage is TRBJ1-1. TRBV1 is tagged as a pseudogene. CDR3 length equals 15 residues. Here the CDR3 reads CASSQVSRIGGEAFF. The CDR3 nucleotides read TGCGCCAGCAGCCAAGTATCGCGTATTGGGGGAGAAGCTTTCTTT.

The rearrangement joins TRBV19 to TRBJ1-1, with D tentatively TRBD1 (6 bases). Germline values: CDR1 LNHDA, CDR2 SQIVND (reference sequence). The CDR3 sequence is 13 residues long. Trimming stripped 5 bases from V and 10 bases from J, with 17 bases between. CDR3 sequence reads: CASSDRQDFGAFF. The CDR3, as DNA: TGTGCCAGTAGTGACCGACAGGATTTCGGAGCTTTCTTT.

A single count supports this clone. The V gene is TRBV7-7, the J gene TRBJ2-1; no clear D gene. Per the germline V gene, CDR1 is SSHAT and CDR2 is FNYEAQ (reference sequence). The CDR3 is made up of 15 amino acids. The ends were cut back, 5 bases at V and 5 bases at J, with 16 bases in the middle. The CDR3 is CASSTVGNFDNEQFF. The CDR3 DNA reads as TGTGCCAGCAGCACGGTAGGGAATTTCGACAATGAGCAGTTCTTC.

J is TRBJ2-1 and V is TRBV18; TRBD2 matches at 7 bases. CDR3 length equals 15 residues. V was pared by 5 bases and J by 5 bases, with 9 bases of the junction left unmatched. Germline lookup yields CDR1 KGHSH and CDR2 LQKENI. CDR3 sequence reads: CASSVFGGGDNEQFF. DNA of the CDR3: TGTGCCAGCTCAGTCTTTGGGGGAGGGGACAATGAGCAGTTCTTC.

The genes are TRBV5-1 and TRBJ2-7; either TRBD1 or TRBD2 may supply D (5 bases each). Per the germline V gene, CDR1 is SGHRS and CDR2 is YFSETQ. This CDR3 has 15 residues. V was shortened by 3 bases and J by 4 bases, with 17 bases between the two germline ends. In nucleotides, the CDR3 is TGCGCCAGCAGCTCTAATCAGGGAGTTCATTACGAGCAGTACTTC. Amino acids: CASSSNQGVHYEQYF.

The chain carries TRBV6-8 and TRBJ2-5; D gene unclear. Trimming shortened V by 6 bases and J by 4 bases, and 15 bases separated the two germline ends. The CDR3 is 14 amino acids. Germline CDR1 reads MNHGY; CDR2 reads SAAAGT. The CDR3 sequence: CASRTDGLRETQYF. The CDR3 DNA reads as TGTGCCAGCAGAACCGACGGGTTGAGAGAGACCCAGTACTTC.

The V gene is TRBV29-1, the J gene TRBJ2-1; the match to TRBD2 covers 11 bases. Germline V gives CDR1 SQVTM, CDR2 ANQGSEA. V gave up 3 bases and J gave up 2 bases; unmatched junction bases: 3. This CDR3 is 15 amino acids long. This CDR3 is CSVEGTSGPYNEQFF. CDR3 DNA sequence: TGCAGCGTTGAGGGGACTAGCGGCCCCTACAATGAGCAGTTCTTC.

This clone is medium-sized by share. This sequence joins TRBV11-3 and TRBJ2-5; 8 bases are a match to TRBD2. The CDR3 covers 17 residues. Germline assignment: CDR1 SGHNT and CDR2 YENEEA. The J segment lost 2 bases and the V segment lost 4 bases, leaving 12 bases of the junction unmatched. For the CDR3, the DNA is TGTGCCAGCAGCTACAGCGCGGGGCCGGGGGGGCAAGAGACCCAGTACTTC. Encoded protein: CASSYSAGPGGQETQYF. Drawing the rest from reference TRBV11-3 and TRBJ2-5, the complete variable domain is EAGVVQSPRYKIIEKKQPVAFWCNPISGHNTLYWYLQNLGQGPELLIRYENEEAVDDSQLPKDRFSAERLKGVDSTLKIQPAELGDSAVYLCASSYSAGPGGQETQYFGPGTRLLVL.

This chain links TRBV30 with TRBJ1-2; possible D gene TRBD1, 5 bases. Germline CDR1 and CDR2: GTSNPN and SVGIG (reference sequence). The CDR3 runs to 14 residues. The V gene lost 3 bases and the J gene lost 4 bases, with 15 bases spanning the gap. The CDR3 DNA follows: TGTGCCTGGAGAAATGGGGGGGGACTCTATGGCTACACCTTC. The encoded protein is CAWRNGGGLYGYTF.

The CDR3 nucleotides read TGCAGCGTTGAACCTACGGGACAGGGCGGTACTGAGCAGTTCTTC. It specifies CSVEPTGQGGTEQFF. The chain employs TRBV23-1 and TRBJ2-1; 9 bases line up with TRBD1. TRBV23-1 is noted as an ORF with a role that remains uncertain. The CDR3 consists of 15 residues.

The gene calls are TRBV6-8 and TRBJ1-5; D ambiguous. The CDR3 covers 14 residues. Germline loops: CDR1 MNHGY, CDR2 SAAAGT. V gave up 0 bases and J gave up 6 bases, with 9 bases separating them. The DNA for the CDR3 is TGTGCCAGCAGTTACTCGCAGGAGGGTCAGCCCCAGCATTTT. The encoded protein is CASSYSQEGQPQHF.

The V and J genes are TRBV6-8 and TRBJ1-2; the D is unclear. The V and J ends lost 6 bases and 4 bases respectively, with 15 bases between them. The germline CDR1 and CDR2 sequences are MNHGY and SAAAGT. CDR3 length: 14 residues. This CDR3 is CASSRGEALYGYTF. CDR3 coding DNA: TGTGCCAGCAGCCGAGGCGAGGCGCTCTATGGCTACACCTTC.

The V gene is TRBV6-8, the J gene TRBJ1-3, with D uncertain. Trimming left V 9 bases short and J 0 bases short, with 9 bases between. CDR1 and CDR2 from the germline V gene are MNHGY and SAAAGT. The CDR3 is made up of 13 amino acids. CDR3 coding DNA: TGTGCCAGTTCACAACCCTCTGGAAACACCATATATTTT. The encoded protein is CASSQPSGNTIYF.

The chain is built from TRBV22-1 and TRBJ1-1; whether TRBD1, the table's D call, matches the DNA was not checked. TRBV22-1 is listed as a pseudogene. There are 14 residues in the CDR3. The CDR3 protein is CASSRDTVNTEAFF. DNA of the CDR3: TGTGCCAGCAGCCGGGACACCGTGAACACTGAAGCTTTCTTT.

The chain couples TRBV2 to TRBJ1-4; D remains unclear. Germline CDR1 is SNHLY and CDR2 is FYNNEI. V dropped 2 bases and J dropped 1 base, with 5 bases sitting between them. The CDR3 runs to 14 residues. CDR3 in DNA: TGTGCCAGCAGTGAACACGGAACTAATGAAAAACTGTTTTTT. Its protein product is CASSEHGTNEKLFF. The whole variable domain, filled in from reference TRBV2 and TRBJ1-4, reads EPEVTQTPSHQVTQMGQEVILRCVPISNHLYFYWYRQILGQKVEFLVSFYNNEISEKSEIFDDQFSVERPDGSNFTLKIRSTKLEDSAMYFCASSEHGTNEKLFFGSGTQLSVL.

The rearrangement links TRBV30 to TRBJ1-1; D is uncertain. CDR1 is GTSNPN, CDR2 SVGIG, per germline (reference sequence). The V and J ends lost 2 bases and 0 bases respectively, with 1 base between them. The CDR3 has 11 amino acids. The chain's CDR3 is CAWSLNTEAFF. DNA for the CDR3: TGTGCCTGGAGTCTGAACACTGAAGCTTTCTTT.

CDR3 nucleotides: TGTGCCAGCGGCGTAGGACAGATGCAAGAGACCCAGTACTTC. Its protein product is CASGVGQMQETQYF. V gene TRBV6-8 combines with J gene TRBJ2-5, with D perhaps TRBD1 (6 bases). Per the germline V gene, CDR1 is MNHGY and CDR2 is SAAAGT. The CDR3 has 14 amino acids. V was trimmed by 8 bases and J by 2 bases, leaving 15 bases between them.

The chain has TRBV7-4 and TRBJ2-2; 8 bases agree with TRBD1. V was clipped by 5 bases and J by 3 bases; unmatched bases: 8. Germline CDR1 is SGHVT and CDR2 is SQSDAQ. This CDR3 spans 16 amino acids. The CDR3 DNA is TGTGCCAGCAGCCGTCCCGGGACAGGAGACACCGGGGAGCTGTTTTTT. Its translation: CASSRPGTGDTGELFF. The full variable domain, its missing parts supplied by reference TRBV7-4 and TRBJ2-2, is GAGVSQSPRYKVAKRGRDVALRCDSISGHVTLYWYRQTLGQGSEVLTYSQSDAQRDKSGRPSGRFSAERPERSVSTLKIQRTEQGDSAVYLCASSRPGTGDTGELFFGEGSRLTVL.

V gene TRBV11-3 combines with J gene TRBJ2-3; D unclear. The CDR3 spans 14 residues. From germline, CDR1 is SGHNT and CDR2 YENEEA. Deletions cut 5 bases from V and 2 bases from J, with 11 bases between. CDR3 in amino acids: CASSPNQNTDTQYF. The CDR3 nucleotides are TGTGCCAGCAGCCCTAATCAAAACACAGATACGCAGTATTTT.

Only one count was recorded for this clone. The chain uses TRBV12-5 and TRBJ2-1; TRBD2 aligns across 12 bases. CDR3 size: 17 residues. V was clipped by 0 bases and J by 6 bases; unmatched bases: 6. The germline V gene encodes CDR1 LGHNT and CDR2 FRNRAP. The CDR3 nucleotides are TGTGCTAGTGGTTTGGTACTAGCGGGAGGAAAGGGCAATGAGCAGTTCTTC. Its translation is CASGLVLAGGKGNEQFF. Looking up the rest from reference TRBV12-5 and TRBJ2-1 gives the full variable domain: DARVTQTPRHKVTEMGQEVTMRCQPILGHNTVFWYRQTMMQGLELLAYFRNRAPLDDSGMPKDRFSAEMPDATLATLKIQPSEPRDSAVYFCASGLVLAGGKGNEQFFGPGTRLTVL.

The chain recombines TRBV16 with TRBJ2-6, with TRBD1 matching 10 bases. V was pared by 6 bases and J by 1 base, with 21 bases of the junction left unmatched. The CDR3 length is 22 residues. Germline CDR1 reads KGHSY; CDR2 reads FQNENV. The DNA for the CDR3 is TGTGCCAGCAGTTCCCGACAGGGGGCGCTTTTAATATCATCGTCTGGGGCCAACGTCCTGACTTTC. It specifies CASSSRQGALLISSSGANVLTF.

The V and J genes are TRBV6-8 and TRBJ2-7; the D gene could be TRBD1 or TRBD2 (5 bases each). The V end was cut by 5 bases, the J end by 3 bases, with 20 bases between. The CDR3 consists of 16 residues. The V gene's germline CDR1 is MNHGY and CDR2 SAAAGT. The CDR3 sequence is CASSKGSPGDLYEQYF. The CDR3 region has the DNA TGTGCCAGCAGTAAGGGGAGTCCAGGAGACCTCTACGAGCAGTACTTC.

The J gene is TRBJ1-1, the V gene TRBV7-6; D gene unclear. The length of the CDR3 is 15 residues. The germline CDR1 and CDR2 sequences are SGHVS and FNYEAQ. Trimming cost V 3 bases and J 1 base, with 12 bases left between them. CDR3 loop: CASSFVETPNTEAFF. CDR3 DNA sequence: TGTGCCAGCAGCTTCGTCGAAACGCCGAACACTGAAGCTTTCTTT. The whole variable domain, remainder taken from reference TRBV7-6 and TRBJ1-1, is GAGVSQSPRYKVTKRGQDVALRCDPISGHVSLYWYRQALGQGPEFLTYFNYEAQQDKSGLPNDRFSAERPEGSISTLTIQRTEQRDSAMYRCASSFVETPNTEAFFGQGTRLTVV.

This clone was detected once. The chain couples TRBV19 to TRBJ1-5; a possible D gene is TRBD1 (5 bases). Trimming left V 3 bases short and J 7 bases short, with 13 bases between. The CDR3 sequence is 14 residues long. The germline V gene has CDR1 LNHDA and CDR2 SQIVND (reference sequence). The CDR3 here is CASSMGTQGQPQHF. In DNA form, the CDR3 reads TGTGCCAGTAGTATGGGTACGCAGGGACAGCCCCAGCATTTT.

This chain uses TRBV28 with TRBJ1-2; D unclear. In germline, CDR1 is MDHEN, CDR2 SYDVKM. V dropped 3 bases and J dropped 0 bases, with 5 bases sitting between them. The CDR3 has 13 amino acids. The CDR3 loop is CASSLRTNYGYTF. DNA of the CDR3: TGTGCCAGCAGTTTGCGGACTAACTATGGCTACACCTTC.

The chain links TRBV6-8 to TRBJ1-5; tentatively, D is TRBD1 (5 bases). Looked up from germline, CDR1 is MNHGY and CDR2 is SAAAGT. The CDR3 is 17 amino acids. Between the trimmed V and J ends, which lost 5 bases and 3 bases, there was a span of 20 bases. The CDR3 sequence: CASSDIWMAGINQPQHF. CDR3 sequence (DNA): TGTGCCAGCAGTGATATCTGGATGGCAGGGATCAATCAGCCCCAGCATTTT.

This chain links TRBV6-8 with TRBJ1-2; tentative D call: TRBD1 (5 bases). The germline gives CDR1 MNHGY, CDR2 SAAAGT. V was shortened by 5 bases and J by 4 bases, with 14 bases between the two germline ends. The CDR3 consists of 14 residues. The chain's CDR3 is CASSRGPRGYGYTF. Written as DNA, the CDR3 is TGTGCCAGCAGTCGGGGACCGCGGGGCTATGGCTACACCTTC.

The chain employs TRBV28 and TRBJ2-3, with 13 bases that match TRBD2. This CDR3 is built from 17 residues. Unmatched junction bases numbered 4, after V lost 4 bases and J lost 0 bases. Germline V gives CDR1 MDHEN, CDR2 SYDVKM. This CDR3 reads CASSSGTSGTSTDTQYF. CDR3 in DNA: TGTGCCAGCAGTTCCGGGACTAGCGGGACCAGCACAGATACGCAGTATTTT.

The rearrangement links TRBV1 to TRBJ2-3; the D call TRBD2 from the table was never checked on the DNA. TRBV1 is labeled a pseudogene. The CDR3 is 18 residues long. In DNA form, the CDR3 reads TGCGCCAGCAGCCAAGACCAGCGGGGGACCCACAATGCAGATACGCAGTATTTT. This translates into CASSQDQRGTHNADTQYF.

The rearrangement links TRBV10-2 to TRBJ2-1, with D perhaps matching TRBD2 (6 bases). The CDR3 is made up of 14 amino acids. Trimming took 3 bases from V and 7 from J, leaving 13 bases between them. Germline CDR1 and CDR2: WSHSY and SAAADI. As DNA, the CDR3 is TGCGCCAGCAGTGAAGGGACTTCACGGAATGAGCAGTTCTTC. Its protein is CASSEGTSRNEQFF.